A selection of T cell receptor beta chains follows, all from one sample in a study of T cells in Graves' hyperthyroidism and ophthalmopathy. Each CDR3 protein is one row after TCRdb ran MiXCR on the multiplex PCR reads. This sample has roughly 740,000 distinct CDR3 sequences, with 16% found just once. Material: blood. These receptors all come from a man aged 18-30 years with Graves' hyperthyroidism. The CDR3 runs from the conserved cysteine through the conserved F or W. The D gene is left open where the match is weak. Clone size appears in some rows only: once, few, many, or a class for an expanded clone.

d_call	v_call	clone_size	j_call	cdr3_aa	cdr3_nt
NA	TRBV27	many	TRBJ2-7	CASSPLKLGLTKQYF	TGTGCCAGCAGTCCACTCAAGCTGGGACTTACCAAGCAGTACTTC
NA	TRBV20-1	NA	TRBJ1-5	CSARKTNSNQPQHF	TGCAGTGCTAGAAAGACGAATAGCAATCAGCCCCAGCATTTT
NA	TRBV11-2	many	TRBJ2-7	CASSSDPQGFEQYF	TGTGCCAGCAGCTCTGACCCCCAGGGATTCGAGCAGTACTTC
TRBD1	TRBV20-1	few	TRBJ2-1	CSALQGASYNEQFF	TGCAGTGCTCTACAGGGGGCCTCCTACAATGAGCAGTTCTTC
NA	TRBV29-1	many	TRBJ2-1	CSERSVGNEQFF	TGCAGCGAGCGTAGCGTTGGGAATGAGCAGTTCTTC
TRBD1	TRBV20-1	many	TRBJ1-2	CSARDFTGVDGYTF	TGCAGTGCTAGAGATTTTACAGGGGTGGATGGCTACACCTTC
NA	TRBV12-3/TRBV12-4	many	TRBJ2-1	CASSPRGGGSYNEQFF	TGTGCCAGCAGTCCCCGAGGGGGGGGCTCCTACAATGAGCAGTTCTTC
NA	TRBV27	NA	TRBJ1-6	CASSLDSRSPLHF	TGTGCCAGCAGTTTAGACAGCCGATCACCCCTCCACTTT
TRBD1	TRBV5-5	NA	TRBJ2-5	CASSSTGGAAETQYF	TGTGCCAGCAGTTCCACAGGGGGCGCGGCGGAGACCCAGTACTTC
NA	TRBV20-1	many	TRBJ2-3	CSAPSSSTDTQYF	TGCAGTGCTCCCTCTTCTAGCACAGATACGCAGTATTTT
NA	TRBV6-1	few	TRBJ2-3	CASSEPGLSTDTQYF	TGTGCCAGCAGTGAACCCGGACTCAGCACAGATACGCAGTATTTT
TRBD2	TRBV28	many	TRBJ2-6	CASSIFWGGFSSGANVLTF	TGTGCCAGCAGTATCTTTTGGGGGGGGTTCAGCTCTGGGGCCAACGTCCTGACTTTC
NA	TRBV27	NA	TRBJ1-5	CASSLRRHQPQHF	TGTGCCAGCAGTTTAAGGCGCCATCAGCCCCAGCATTTT
NA	TRBV28	many	TRBJ2-7	CAIGGSGYEQYF	TGTGCCATCGGGGGTTCCGGCTACGAGCAGTACTTC
NA	TRBV20-1	once	TRBJ2-1	CSGGPGTDSYNEQFF	TGCAGTGGGGGCCCTGGGACGGACTCCTACAATGAGCAGTTCTTC